This T cell receptor beta chain was recorded in a study of T-cell reconstitution after alpha-beta-depleted transplantation in children. Preparation of the TCRbeta library involved a method that used unique molecular identifiers. Via MiXCR, TCRdb re-called the PCR reads, giving one row per CDR3 protein. The table includes some 500,000 distinct CDR3 sequences, about 18% detected once. The sample was PBMCs from the stem cell graft donor, taken from the stem cell graft. This receptor was taken from a human donor who donated a stem cell graft to a child with acute lymphoblastic leukemia.

The CDR3 spells CASSLSPETVYEQYF. DNA of the CDR3: TGTGCCAGCAGCTTAAGCCCCGAGACAGTCTACGAGCAGTACTTC. V usage is TRBV7-9 and J usage is TRBJ2-7; D possibly corresponds to TRBD1 (5 bases). Germline V gene sequence: CDR1 SEHNR, CDR2 FQNEAQ (reference sequence). Deletions cut 2 bases from V and 3 bases from J, with 14 bases between. This CDR3 region has 15 residues. The variable domain in full, completed from reference TRBV7-9 and TRBJ2-7, reads DTGVSQNPRHKITKRGQNVTFRCDPISEHNRLYWYRQTLGQGPEFLTYFQNEAQLEKSRLLSDRFSAERPKGSFSTLEIQRTEQGDSAMYLCASSLSPETVYEQYFGPGTRLTVT.